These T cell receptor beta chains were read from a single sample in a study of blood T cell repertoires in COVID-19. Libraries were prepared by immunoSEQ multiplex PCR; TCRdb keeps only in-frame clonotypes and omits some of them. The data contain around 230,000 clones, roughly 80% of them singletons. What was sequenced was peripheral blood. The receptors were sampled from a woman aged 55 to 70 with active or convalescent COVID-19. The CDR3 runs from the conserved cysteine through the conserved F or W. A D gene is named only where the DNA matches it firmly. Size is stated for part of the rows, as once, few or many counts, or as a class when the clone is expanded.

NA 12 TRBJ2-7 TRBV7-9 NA TGTGCCAGCAGCTTAGGTGGGGGAGGTGGATACTTC CASSLGGGGGYF
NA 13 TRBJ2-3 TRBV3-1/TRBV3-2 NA TGTGCCAGCAGCCAAGCCCTTTACTATACGCAGTATTTT CASSQALYYTQYF
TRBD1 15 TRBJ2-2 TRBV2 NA TGTGCCACCAGACGGACAGGGGGCATCACCGGGGAGCTGTTTTTT CATRRTGGITGELFF
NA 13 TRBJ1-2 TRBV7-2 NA TGTGCCAGCAGCTTAGCCTGGGCGGGGGGCTACACCTTC CASSLAWAGGYTF
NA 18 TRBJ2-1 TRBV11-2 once TGTGCCAGCAGCTTAGTCCCGGGGGGCGGGCCGATCTTTAATGAGCAGTTCTTC CASSLVPGGGPIFNEQFF
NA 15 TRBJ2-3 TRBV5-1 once TGCGCCAGCAGCGCGCGTTGGGCGGGTACAGATACGCAGTATTTT CASSARWAGTDTQYF
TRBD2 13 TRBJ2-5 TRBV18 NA TGTGCCAGCTCACCGTCGGGACTAGCGGGGGCTCACTTC CASSPSGLAGAHF
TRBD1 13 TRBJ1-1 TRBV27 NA TGTGCCAGCAGTCAACAGGGGAGGACTGAAGCTTTCTTT CASSQQGRTEAFF
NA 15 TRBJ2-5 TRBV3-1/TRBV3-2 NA TGTGCCAGCAGCCAGGTCTCAAGCTACCAAGAGACCCAGTACTTC CASSQVSSYQETQYF
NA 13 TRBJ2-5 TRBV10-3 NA TGTGCCATCAGTGACACACTACAAGAGACCCAGTACTTC CAISDTLQETQYF
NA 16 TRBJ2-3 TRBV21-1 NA TGTGCCAGCAGCAAAGAGGGACAGGAGGGCACAGATACGCAGTATTTT CASSKEGQEGTDTQYF
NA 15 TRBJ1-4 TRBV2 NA TGTGCCAGCAGGGCCGGGACCGACGGGAGGGAAAAACTGTTTTTT CASRAGTDGREKLFF
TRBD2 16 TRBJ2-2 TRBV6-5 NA TGTGCCAGCAGTTACACGGGGACTACGAACACCGGGGAGCTGTTTTTT CASSYTGTTNTGELFF
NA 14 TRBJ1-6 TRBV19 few TGTGCCAGTAGTCCCCAGGGAGGAGATTCACCCCTCCACTTT CASSPQGGDSPLHF
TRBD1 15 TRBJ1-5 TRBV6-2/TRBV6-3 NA TGTGCCAGCAGTTCCACAGGGTCAGGGGGCAAGCCCCAGCATTTT CASSSTGSGGKPQHF
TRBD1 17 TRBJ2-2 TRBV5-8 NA TGTGCCAGCAGCTTGGAAGCGGCCAGGGGGCCCACCGGGGAGCTGTTTTTT CASSLEAARGPTGELFF
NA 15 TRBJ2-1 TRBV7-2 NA TGTGCCAGCAGCTTTGACAGGAGCTCCTACAATGAGCAGTTCTTC CASSFDRSSYNEQFF
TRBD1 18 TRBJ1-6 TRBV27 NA TGTGCCAGCAGTTTATCCCCCGACAGGGGCCGAGGTGATTCACCCCTCCACTTT CASSLSPDRGRGDSPLHF
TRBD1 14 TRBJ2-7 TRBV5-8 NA TGTGCCAGCAGCGGGGACAGGTCCTCCTACGAGCAGTACTTC CASSGDRSSYEQYF
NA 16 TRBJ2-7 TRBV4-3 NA TGCGCCAGCAGCCAAGATTTCGTCCTTAATAGCAACGAGCAGTACTTC CASSQDFVLNSNEQYF
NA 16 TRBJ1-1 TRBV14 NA TGTGCCAGCAGCCCTGAAAGGGGACACCTAAACACTGAAGCTTTCTTT CASSPERGHLNTEAFF
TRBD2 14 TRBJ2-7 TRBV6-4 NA TGTGCCAGCAGTGTACTAGCGGGGTTGAGCGAGCAGTACTTC CASSVLAGLSEQYF
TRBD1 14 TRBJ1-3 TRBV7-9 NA TGTGCCAGCAGCTTAGGGGACAGCCGAAACACCATATATTTT CASSLGDSRNTIYF
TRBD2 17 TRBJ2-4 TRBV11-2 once TGTGCCAGCAGCCTTCGGGCTAGCGGGGTTGCGCAAAACATTCAGTACTTC CASSLRASGVAQNIQYF
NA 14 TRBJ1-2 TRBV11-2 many TGTGCCAGCAGCCCCCAAGCGGGTTTCTATGGCTACACCTTC CASSPQAGFYGYTF
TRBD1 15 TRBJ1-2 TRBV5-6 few TGTGCCAGCAGCTCCCCCGGGACAGGGGTACTCGGCTACACCTTC CASSSPGTGVLGYTF
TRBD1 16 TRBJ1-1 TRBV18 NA TGTGCCAGCTCACAGACAGGGGCGAATATGAACACTGAAGCTTTCTTT CASSQTGANMNTEAFF
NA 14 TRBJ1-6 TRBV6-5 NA TGTGCCAGCAGTTACGGGGGCAGCTACTCACCCCTCCACTTT CASSYGGSYSPLHF
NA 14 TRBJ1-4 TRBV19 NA TGTGCCAGTAGTATAGCGGCCCGAGGGGAAAAACTGTTTTTT CASSIAARGEKLFF
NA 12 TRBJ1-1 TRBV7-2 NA TGTGCCAGCAGCTTATTGAGCACTGAAGCTTTCTTT CASSLLSTEAFF
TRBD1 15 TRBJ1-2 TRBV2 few TGTGCCAGCAGGAGCGGACAGGGCGGTAACTATGGCTACACCTTC CASRSGQGGNYGYTF
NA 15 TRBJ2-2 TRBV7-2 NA TGTGCCAGCAGCTCCCCCCCTCCGAACACCGGGGAGCTGTTTTTT CASSSPPPNTGELFF
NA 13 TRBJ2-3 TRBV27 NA TGTGCCAGCACCCCGACTAGCACAGATACGCAGTATTTT CASTPTSTDTQYF
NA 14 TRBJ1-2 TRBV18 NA TGTGCCAGCTCACCAGGGGCCCTTAACTATGGCTACACCTTC CASSPGALNYGYTF
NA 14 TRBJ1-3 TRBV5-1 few TGCGCCAGCAGCCCAGGACAGTTTGTGGACACCATATATTTT CASSPGQFVDTIYF
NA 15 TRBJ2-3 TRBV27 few TGTGCCAGCACCCAAGTTTTCGGAGTTAGAGATACGCAGTATTTT CASTQVFGVRDTQYF
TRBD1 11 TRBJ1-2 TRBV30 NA TGTGCCTGGACGGAGGGGGCCTTCTACACCTTC CAWTEGAFYTF
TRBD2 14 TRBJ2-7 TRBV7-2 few TGTGCCAGCAGCACAGCGGGGGGTCCATACGAGCAGTACTTC CASSTAGGPYEQYF
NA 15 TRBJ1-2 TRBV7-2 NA TGTGCCAGCAGCTTAGGTGCGGGGGCAGGGTATGGCTACACCTTC CASSLGAGAGYGYTF